A selection of T cell receptor beta chains follows, all from one sample in a study of molecular identifiers for immune sequencing clone quantification. Using its own MiXCR run on the PCR reads, TCRdb lists one record per CDR3 protein. The sample yields approximately 500,000 distinct CDR3 sequences, over 20% seen once. Input material: naive CD8+ T cells from blood, with Jurkat cell RNA spiked in. These receptors came from a human donor in good health. Some libraries in this study had Jurkat cell RNA spiked in. Each CDR3 is given with its conserved first and last residue. A D gene is named only where the DNA matches it firmly. Where a row states a size, it is once, few, many or the class of an expanded clone; other rows omit it.

D gene	clone size	V gene	J gene	CDR3 protein	CDR3 DNA
TRBD1	many	TRBV20-1	TRBJ2-7	CSAQTGTGGSEQYF	TGCAGTGCCCAGACCGGGACAGGGGGCTCCGAGCAGTACTTC
TRBD2	few	TRBV6-2/TRBV6-3	TRBJ2-1	CASRTGLAGSYNEQFF	TGTGCCAGCAGGACGGGACTAGCGGGTTCCTACAATGAGCAGTTCTTC
TRBD1	many	TRBV7-2	TRBJ2-7	CASSQTGGPYEQYF	TGTGCCAGCAGCCAGACAGGGGGGCCCTACGAGCAGTACTTC
TRBD1	once	TRBV6-1	TRBJ2-1	CASSDLRTGVPYEQFF	TGTGCCAGCAGTGATCTTAGGACAGGAGTTCCCTACGAGCAGTTCTTC
.	.	TRBV14	TRBJ2-7	CASSPFGSYEQYF	TGTGCCAGCAGCCCCTTTGGATCCTACGAGCAGTACTTC
.	.	TRBV7-2	TRBJ1-1	CASSSFFLGLIKAFF	TGTGCCAGCAGCTCGTTTTTCTTGGGTCTGATTAAAGCTTTCTTT
.	.	TRBV20-1	TRBJ2-2	CSASFTGELFF	TGCAGTGCTAGTTTCACCGGGGAGCTGTTTTTT
.	.	TRBV4-1	TRBJ2-7	CASSQVAGDLYEQYF	TGCGCCAGCAGCCAAGTAGCTGGGGACCTCTACGAGCAGTACTTC
TRBD1	few	TRBV4-1	TRBJ2-7	CASSQESSQGALYEQYF	TGCGCCAGCAGCCAAGAGTCGTCCCAGGGGGCCCTCTACGAGCAGTACTTC
TRBD1	few	TRBV4-3	TRBJ1-1	CASSHGTVGTEAFF	TGCGCCAGCAGCCACGGGACAGTGGGGACTGAAGCTTTCTTT
.	once	TRBV6-6	TRBJ2-7	CASSYSRLGGERYF	TGTGCCAGCAGTTACTCACGTCTAGGCGGGGAGCGGTACTTC
TRBD1	few	TRBV19	TRBJ2-1	CASSRWAGGYNEQFF	TGTGCCAGTAGTCGGTGGGCAGGGGGCTACAATGAGCAGTTCTTC
.	.	TRBV13	TRBJ2-7	CASSPQGERYSYEQYF	TGTGCCAGCAGCCCGCAAGGGGAGCGCTACTCCTACGAGCAGTACTTC
TRBD1	many	TRBV29-1	TRBJ1-2	CSVDSGQGASNYGYTF	TGCAGCGTTGATTCGGGACAGGGGGCATCGAACTATGGCTACACCTTC
.	.	TRBV4-1	TRBJ1-1	CASSRTPANTEAFF	TGCGCCAGCAGCCGGACCCCAGCGAACACTGAAGCTTTCTTT
.	many	TRBV20-1	TRBJ2-3	CSYPSTDTQYF	TGCAGCTACCCTAGCACAGATACGCAGTATTTT
TRBD1	many	TRBV28	TRBJ1-1	CASSLYGTGGNTEAFF	TGTGCCAGCAGTTTATACGGGACAGGGGGAAACACTGAAGCTTTCTTT
TRBD1	many	TRBV30	TRBJ2-5	CAWSATGTAIF	TGTGCCTGGAGTGCAACCGGGACAGCCATCTTC
.	many	TRBV7-2	TRBJ2-3	CASSSLGLGGDTQYF	TGTGCCAGCAGCTCCCTGGGGTTAGGCGGAGATACGCAGTATTTT
TRBD2	few	TRBV11-2	TRBJ2-3	CASSTTGGRADTQYF	TGTGCCAGCAGCACGACGGGGGGGCGGGCAGATACGCAGTATTTT
TRBD1	few	TRBV6-5	TRBJ2-7	CASSYSGQWAFQQYF	TGTGCCAGCAGTTACTCGGGACAGTGGGCTTTTCAGCAGTACTTC
.	.	TRBV5-8	TRBJ1-2	CASSSHPRQSYSNYGYTF	TGTGCCAGCAGCAGCCACCCACGACAGAGCTACTCTAACTATGGCTACACCTTC
.	.	TRBV12-3/TRBV12-4	TRBJ1-1	CASSPPLAGEAFF	TGTGCCAGCAGTCCCCCGTTGGCGGGAGAAGCTTTCTTT
.	.	TRBV6-1	TRBJ1-5	CASTENKNPYTDTQHF	TGTGCCAGCACAGAGAACAAGAATCCCTACACAGATACGCAGCATTTT
.	many	TRBV30	TRBJ1-1	CAWSGEAPEAFF	TGTGCCTGGAGTGGTGAAGCCCCTGAAGCTTTCTTT
TRBD2	.	TRBV4-2	TRBJ2-3	CASSQLLAGGSTDTQYF	TGTGCCAGCAGCCAATTACTAGCGGGAGGGAGCACAGATACGCAGTATTTT
TRBD2	few	TRBV11-2	TRBJ2-3	CASSLVAGRAPDTQYF	TGTGCCAGCAGCTTAGTGGCGGGGAGGGCCCCAGATACGCAGTATTTT
TRBD2	many	TRBV7-3	TRBJ2-1	CATGQGLAGVGEQFF	TGTGCCACGGGCCAGGGACTAGCGGGAGTAGGTGAGCAGTTCTTC
.	.	TRBV7-9	TRBJ2-2	CASSLSEGVYTGELFF	TGTGCCAGCAGCTTATCGGAGGGGGTCTACACCGGGGAGCTGTTTTTT
.	many	TRBV12-3/TRBV12-4	TRBJ2-2	CASSTQNTGELFF	TGTGCCAGCAGCACCCAAAACACCGGGGAGCTGTTTTTT
.	many	TRBV27	TRBJ2-7	CASSTTAPGQTYEQYF	TGTGCCAGCAGTACGACTGCTCCGGGGCAAACCTACGAGCAGTACTTC
TRBD2	many	TRBV27	TRBJ2-7	CASSLTSGLVHEQYF	TGTGCCAGCAGTCTGACTAGCGGCCTAGTCCACGAGCAGTACTTC
TRBD2	.	TRBV20-1	TRBJ2-3	CCASGGAGTDTQYF	TGCTGTGCTAGCGGGGGGGCCGGTACAGATACGCAGTATTTT
.	many	TRBV7-9	TRBJ1-1	CASSLVRGPPEAFF	TGTGCCAGCAGCTTAGTTCGGGGGCCCCCTGAAGCTTTCTTT
.	.	TRBV28	TRBJ2-5	CASSPWDPKEAQYF	TGTGCCAGCAGCCCCTGGGATCCAAAAGAGGCCCAGTACTTC
TRBD1	many	TRBV12-3/TRBV12-4	TRBJ2-7	CASSTGVGDAMGQYF	TGTGCCAGCAGTACAGGGGTCGGCGACGCGATGGGGCAGTACTTC
TRBD2	few	TRBV2	TRBJ2-3	CATLLGREPSTDTQYF	TGTGCCACCCTTCTTGGGAGGGAACCGAGCACAGATACGCAGTATTTT
.	.	TRBV10-2	TRBJ1-6	CASGTGVQPLHF	TGCGCCAGCGGTACCGGGGTACAACCCCTCCACTTT
.	many	TRBV29-1	TRBJ2-3	CSAKDLLTDTQYF	TGCAGCGCTAAGGACTTGCTAACAGATACGCAGTATTTT
TRBD1	many	TRBV6-2/TRBV6-3	TRBJ1-1	CASRGQGVNGEAFF	TGTGCCAGCAGGGGACAGGGGGTTAATGGTGAAGCTTTCTTT
.	many	TRBV29-1	TRBJ2-7	CSARTGAYEQYF	TGCAGCGCACGGACGGGTGCCTACGAGCAGTACTTC
TRBD1	.	TRBV7-2	TRBJ2-1	CASSPMTGGDEQFF	TGTGCCAGCAGCCCGATGACAGGGGGCGATGAGCAGTTCTTC
TRBD1	.	TRBV27	TRBJ2-3	CASSLLTGRRTDTQYF	TGTGCCAGCAGTTTATTGACAGGGAGACGGACAGATACGCAGTATTTT
.	many	TRBV15	TRBJ2-3	CATSRDLAGADTQYF	TGTGCCACCAGCAGAGATCTTGCAGGGGCAGATACGCAGTATTTT
TRBD2	many	TRBV20-1	TRBJ2-1	CSAQLAGTYNEQFF	TGCAGTGCTCAACTAGCGGGTACCTACAATGAGCAGTTCTTC
TRBD1	few	TRBV27	TRBJ1-1	CASSLSPPLGQGDTEAFF	TGTGCCAGCAGTTTATCGCCTCCATTGGGACAGGGTGACACTGAAGCTTTCTTT
TRBD1	few	TRBV5-4	TRBJ2-1	CASSSPQGSSSYNEQFF	TGTGCCAGCAGCTCACCACAGGGGTCGAGCTCCTACAATGAGCAGTTCTTC
TRBD2	many	TRBV24-1	TRBJ2-1	CATSDLPGLAGDEQFF	TGTGCCACCAGTGACCTACCGGGACTAGCGGGGGATGAGCAGTTCTTC
.	.	TRBV19	TRBJ2-7	CASSEWSSEQYF	TGTGCCAGTAGTGAGTGGTCTAGCGAGCAGTACTTC
.	many	TRBV12-3/TRBV12-4	TRBJ1-1	CASSPPRGIGTEAFF	TGTGCCAGCAGTCCCCCAAGGGGAATCGGGACTGAAGCTTTCTTT
.	few	TRBV4-1	TRBJ2-3	CASSQDPRGAGSTDTQYF	TGCGCCAGCAGCCAAGATCCAAGGGGGGCAGGGAGCACAGATACGCAGTATTTT
.	.	TRBV20-1	TRBJ2-7	CSASHSYEQYF	TGCAGTGCCAGTCACTCCTACGAGCAGTACTTC
.	few	TRBV6-5	TRBJ1-5	CASSPLQDQPQHF	TGTGCCAGCAGTCCCCTCCAAGATCAGCCCCAGCATTTT